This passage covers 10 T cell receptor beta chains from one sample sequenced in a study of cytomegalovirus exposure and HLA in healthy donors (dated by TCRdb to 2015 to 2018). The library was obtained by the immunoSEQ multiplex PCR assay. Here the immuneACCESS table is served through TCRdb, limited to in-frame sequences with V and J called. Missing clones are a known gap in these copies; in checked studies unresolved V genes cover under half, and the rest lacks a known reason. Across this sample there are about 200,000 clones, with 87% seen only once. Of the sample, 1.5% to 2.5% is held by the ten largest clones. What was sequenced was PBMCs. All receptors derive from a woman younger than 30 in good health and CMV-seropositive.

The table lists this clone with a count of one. DNA of the CDR3: TGTGCCAGCAGTTTAACCGACAGGGGGGCAGATACGCAGTATTTT. Translating gives CASSLTDRGADTQYF. This rearrangement joins TRBV28 to TRBJ2-3, with TRBD1 matching over 9 bases. The trim removed 2 bases at V and 4 bases at J, leaving 4 bases unmatched. Germline lookup yields CDR1 MDHEN and CDR2 SYDVKM. The CDR3 has 15 amino acids.

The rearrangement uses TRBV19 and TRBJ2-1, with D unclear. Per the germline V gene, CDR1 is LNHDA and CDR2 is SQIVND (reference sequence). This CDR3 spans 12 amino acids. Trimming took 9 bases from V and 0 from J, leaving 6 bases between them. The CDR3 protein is CASGSSYNEQFF. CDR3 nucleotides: TGTGCCAGCGGTAGCTCCTACAATGAGCAGTTCTTC.

Here the CDR3 reads CASSAIRGAGETQYF. For the CDR3, the DNA is TGTGCCAGCAGCGCTATCCGGGGAGCCGGCGAGACCCAGTACTTC. The chain carries TRBV7-6 and TRBJ2-5, with D maybe TRBD2 (5 bases). The CDR3 runs 15 residues. Germline V gene sequence: CDR1 SGHVS, CDR2 FNYEAQ. Trimming stripped 5 bases from V and 5 bases from J, with 18 bases between.

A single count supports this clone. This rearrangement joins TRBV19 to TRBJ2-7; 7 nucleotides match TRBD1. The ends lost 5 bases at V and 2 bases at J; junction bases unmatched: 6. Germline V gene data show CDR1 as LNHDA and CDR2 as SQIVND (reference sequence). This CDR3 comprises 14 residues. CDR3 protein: CASSPRDSAYEQYF. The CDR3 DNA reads TGTGCCAGTAGTCCTCGGGACAGCGCCTACGAGCAGTACTTC. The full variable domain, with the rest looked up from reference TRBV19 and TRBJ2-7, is DGGITQSPKYLFRKEGQNVTLSCEQNLNHDAMYWYRQDPGQGLRLIYYSQIVNDFQKGDIAEGYSVSREKKESFPLTVTSAQKNPTAFYLCASSPRDSAYEQYFGPGTRLTVT.

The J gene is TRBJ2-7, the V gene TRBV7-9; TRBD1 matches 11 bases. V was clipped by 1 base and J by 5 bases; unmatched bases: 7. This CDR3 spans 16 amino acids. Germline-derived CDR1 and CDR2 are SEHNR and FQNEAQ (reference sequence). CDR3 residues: CASSLGIGQGAHEQYF. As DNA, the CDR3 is TGTGCCAGCAGCTTAGGGATAGGACAGGGGGCCCACGAGCAGTACTTC.

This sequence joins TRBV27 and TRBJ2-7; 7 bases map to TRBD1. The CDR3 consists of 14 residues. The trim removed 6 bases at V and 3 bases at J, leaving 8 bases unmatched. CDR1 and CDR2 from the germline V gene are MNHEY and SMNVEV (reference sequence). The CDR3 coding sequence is TGTGCCAGCAGCGCCGGGACAGACCACTACGAGCAGTACTTC. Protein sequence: CASSAGTDHYEQYF.

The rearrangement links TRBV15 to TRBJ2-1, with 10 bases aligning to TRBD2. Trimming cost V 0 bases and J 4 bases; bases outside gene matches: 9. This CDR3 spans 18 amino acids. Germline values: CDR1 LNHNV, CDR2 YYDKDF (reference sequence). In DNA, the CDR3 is TGTGCCACCAGCAGAGAGCCCCCCGGGACTAGCGCATACAATGAGCAGTTCTTC. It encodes CATSREPPGTSAYNEQFF. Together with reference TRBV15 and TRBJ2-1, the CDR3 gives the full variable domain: DAMVIQNPRYQVTQFGKPVTLSCSQTLNHNVMYWYQQKSSQAPKLLFHYYDKDFNNEADTPDNFQSRRPNTSFCFLDIRSPGLGDTAMYLCATSREPPGTSAYNEQFFGPGTRLTVL.

CDR3 protein: CASSEVGITDTQYF. Written as DNA, the CDR3 is TGCGCCAGCAGTGAAGTGGGCATCACAGATACGCAGTATTTT. This chain connects TRBV10-1 to TRBJ2-3; D call uncertain. V shed 3 bases and J shed 2 bases, with 9 bases lying between them. The germline V gene encodes CDR1 WNHNN and CDR2 SYGVQD (reference sequence). The CDR3 sequence is 14 residues long.

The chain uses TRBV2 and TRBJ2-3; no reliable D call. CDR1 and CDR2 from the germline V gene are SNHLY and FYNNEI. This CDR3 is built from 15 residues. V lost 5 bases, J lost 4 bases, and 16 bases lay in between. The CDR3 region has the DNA TGTGCCAGCAGTACCCCACAGAGCTGGGCAGATACGCAGTATTTT. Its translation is CASSTPQSWADTQYF. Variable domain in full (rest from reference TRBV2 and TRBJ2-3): EPEVTQTPSHQVTQMGQEVILRCVPISNHLYFYWYRQILGQKVEFLVSFYNNEISEKSEIFDDQFSVERPDGSNFTLKIRSTKLEDSAMYFCASSTPQSWADTQYFGPGTRLTVL.

The CDR3 spells CASMRGTDTQYF. The CDR3 nucleotides read TGTGCCAGCATGCGGGGCACAGATACGCAGTATTTT. The chain combines TRBV2 with TRBJ2-3, with a possible D match to TRBD2 (5 bases). The CDR3 has 12 residues. Trimming took 7 bases from V and 1 from J, leaving 6 bases between them. Looked up from germline, CDR1 is SNHLY and CDR2 is FYNNEI.